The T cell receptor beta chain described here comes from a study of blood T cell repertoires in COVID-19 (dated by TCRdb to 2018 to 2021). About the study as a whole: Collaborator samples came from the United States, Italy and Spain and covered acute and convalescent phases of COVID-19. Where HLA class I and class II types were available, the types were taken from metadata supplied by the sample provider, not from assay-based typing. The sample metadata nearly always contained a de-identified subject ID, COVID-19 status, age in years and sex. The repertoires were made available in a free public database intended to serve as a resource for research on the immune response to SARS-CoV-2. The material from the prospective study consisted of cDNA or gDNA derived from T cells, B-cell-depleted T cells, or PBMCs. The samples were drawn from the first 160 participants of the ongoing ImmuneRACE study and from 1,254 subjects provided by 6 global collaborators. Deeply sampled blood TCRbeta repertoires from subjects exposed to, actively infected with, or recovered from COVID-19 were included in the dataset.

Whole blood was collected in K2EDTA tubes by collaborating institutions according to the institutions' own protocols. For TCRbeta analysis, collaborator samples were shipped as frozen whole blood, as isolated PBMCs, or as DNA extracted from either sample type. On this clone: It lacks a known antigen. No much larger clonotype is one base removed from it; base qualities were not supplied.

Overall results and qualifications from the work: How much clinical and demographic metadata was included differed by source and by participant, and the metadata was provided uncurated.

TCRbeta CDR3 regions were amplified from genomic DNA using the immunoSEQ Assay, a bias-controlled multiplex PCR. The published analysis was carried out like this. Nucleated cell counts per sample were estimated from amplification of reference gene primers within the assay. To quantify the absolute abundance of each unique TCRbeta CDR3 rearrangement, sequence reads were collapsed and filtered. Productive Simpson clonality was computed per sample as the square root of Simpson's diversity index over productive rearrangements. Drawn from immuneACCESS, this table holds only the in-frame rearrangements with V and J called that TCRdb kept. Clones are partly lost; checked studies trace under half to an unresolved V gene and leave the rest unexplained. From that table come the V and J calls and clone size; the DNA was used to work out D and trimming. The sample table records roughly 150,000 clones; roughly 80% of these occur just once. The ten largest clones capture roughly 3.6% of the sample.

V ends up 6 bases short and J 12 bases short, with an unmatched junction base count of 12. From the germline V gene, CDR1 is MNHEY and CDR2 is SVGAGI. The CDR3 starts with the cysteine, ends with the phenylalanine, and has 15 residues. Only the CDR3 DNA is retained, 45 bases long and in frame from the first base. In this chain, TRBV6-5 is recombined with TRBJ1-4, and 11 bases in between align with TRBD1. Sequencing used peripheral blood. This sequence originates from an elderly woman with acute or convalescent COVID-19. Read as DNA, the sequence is TGTGCCAGCAGGACCACCCGGACAGGGGGCGAGGAACTGTTTTTT. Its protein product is CASRTTRTGGEELFF.